These 11 T cell receptor beta chains originate from one sample sequenced in a study of T cell responses to AZD1222 COVID-19 vaccine. Data came from immunoSEQ multiplex PCR; TCRdb stores just in-frame clones and leaves some out. The profile shows about 83,000 clones, 86% of them singletons. This specimen consisted of peripheral blood, obtained on day 0 of AZD1222 vaccination. The source is an adult in good health.

The chain combines TRBV5-1 with TRBJ1-4; TRBD1 matches 9 bases. Losses at the gene ends were 4 bases for V and 7 bases for J; bases not matched to a gene: 8. The V gene's germline CDR1 is SGHRS and CDR2 YFSETQ. CDR3 length: 15 residues. CDR3 amino acids: CASSGSGTGSEKLFF. CDR3 coding DNA: TGCGCCAGCAGCGGATCCGGGACAGGGTCTGAAAAACTGTTTTTT.

This rearrangement joins TRBV10-1 to TRBJ1-3, with no clear D. V was clipped by 4 bases and J by 1 base, with 8 bases between them. The CDR3 is 14 residues long. Germline V lookup: CDR1 WNHNN, CDR2 SYGVQD (reference sequence). This CDR3 reads CASSGTVSGNTIYF. The CDR3 DNA is TGCGCCAGCAGTGGAACAGTTTCTGGAAACACCATATATTTT.

V usage is TRBV7-8 and J usage is TRBJ1-5; D is ambiguous. The germline V gene encodes CDR1 SGHVS and CDR2 FQNEAQ. The CDR3 extends over 15 amino acids. V was shortened by 5 bases and J by 0 bases, with 11 bases between the two germline ends. The CDR3 protein is CASSLRRNSNQPQHF. The CDR3 nucleotides read TGTGCCAGCAGCCTGAGAAGAAATAGCAATCAGCCCCAGCATTTT.

The rearrangement links TRBV19 to TRBJ2-7; 7 positions agree with TRBD1. There are 13 residues in the CDR3. V trimming: 6 bases; J trimming: 3 bases; junction bases outside the gene matches: 5. Germline CDR1 reads LNHDA; CDR2 reads SQIVND (reference sequence). The CDR3 DNA sequence: TGTGCCAGTAGAGGGGCAGGGGGCTACGAGCAGTACTTC. Its translation: CASRGAGGYEQYF.

This chain uses TRBV6-1 with TRBJ1-2; no definite D call. CDR3 length: 15 amino acids. The V gene's germline CDR1 is MNHNS and CDR2 SASEGT. Trimming removed 1 base from V and 4 bases from J, with 13 bases in between. The CDR3 nucleotides read TGTGCCAGCAGTGAAGGAGGGTCAGGTCCCTATGGCTACACCTTC. Its translation: CASSEGGSGPYGYTF.

CDR3 nucleotide sequence: TGCACCAGCAGCCAAGATGGGAAAGGAGACCTCCACGAGCAGTACTTC. It specifies CTSSQDGKGDLHEQYF. V usage is TRBV1 and J usage is TRBJ2-7. TRBV1 is marked as a pseudogene. The length of the CDR3 is 16 residues.

The chain has TRBV5-1 and TRBJ2-2; no reliable D call. CDR1 and CDR2 from the germline V gene are SGHRS and YFSETQ. The CDR3 has 14 amino acids. Trimming stripped 5 bases from V and 3 bases from J, with 11 bases between. The CDR3 loop is CASRSQVDTGELFF. Here the CDR3 DNA reads TGCGCCAGCAGATCCCAGGTTGACACCGGGGAGCTGTTTTTT. The full variable domain, completed using reference TRBV5-1 and TRBJ2-2, is KAGVTQTPRYLIKTRGQQVTLSCSPISGHRSVSWYQQTPGQGLQFLFEYFSETQRNKGNFPGRFSGRQFSNSRSEMNVSTLELGDSALYLCASRSQVDTGELFFGEGSRLTVL.

The chain uses TRBV7-9 and TRBJ2-5; 10 bases match TRBD1. The CDR3 loop spans 15 amino acids. CDR1 is SEHNR and CDR2 is FQNEAQ in the germline V gene (reference sequence). Losses at the gene ends were 3 bases for V and 2 bases for J; bases not matched to a gene: 3. The CDR3 nucleotides are TGTGCCAGCAGCTTCGGACAGGGGGGACAAGAGACCCAGTACTTC. Its translation is CASSFGQGGQETQYF.

The chain links TRBV5-1 to TRBJ1-1, with D possibly TRBD1 on 6 matching bases. CDR3 length equals 15 residues. Germline loops: CDR1 SGHRS, CDR2 YFSETQ. V was pared by 4 bases and J by 4 bases, with 17 bases between. The CDR3 nucleotides read TGCGCCAGCAGCCCAGGCCCAGGGGAGTCCACTGAAGCTTTCTTT. Protein product: CASSPGPGESTEAFF.

This clone was recorded once. V gene TRBV9 combines with J gene TRBJ2-3; D unresolved. Germline assignment: CDR1 SGDLS and CDR2 YYNGEE. The CDR3 is 14 residues long. V lost 3 bases to trimming and J lost 2 bases, with 10 bases between them. The CDR3 DNA reads TGTGCCAGCAGCGCAAGGGCTGACACAGATACGCAGTATTTT. It translates to CASSARADTDTQYF.

The rearrangement links TRBV7-8 to TRBJ2-1; 11 bases align to TRBD2. Germline V lookup: CDR1 SGHVS, CDR2 FQNEAQ. This CDR3 has 16 amino acids. Trimming at V came to 1 base and at J to 4 bases, leaving 3 bases not matched to a gene. For the CDR3, the DNA is TGTGCCAGCAGCTTAGAGGGACTAGCGGCATACAATGAGCAGTTCTTC. This translates into CASSLEGLAAYNEQFF.